The 12 T cell receptor beta chains in this list originate from one sample, sequenced in a study of control samples from healthy donors and cancer patients. The repertoire was sequenced with immunoSEQ multiplex PCR; TCRdb's copy has only in-frame clones and lacks some. The sample records approximately 52,000 clones, roughly 95% being singletons. The sample taken for sequencing was blood. The receptor source for this set is a woman aged 18-29 years in good health.

V gene TRBV10-1 combines with J gene TRBJ1-5; TRBD1 aligns across 7 bases. Germline-derived CDR1 and CDR2 are WNHNN and SYGVQD (reference sequence). This CDR3 comprises 14 residues. With 5 bases clipped from V and 9 bases from J, the junction kept 10 bases outside the gene matches. CDR3 DNA: TGCGCCAGCAGTAAGGGGGCCCCAAGTTCGCCCCAGCATTTT. As protein: CASSKGAPSSPQHF.

This chain connects TRBV27 to TRBJ2-3; D might be TRBD2 (7 bases). The CDR3 is 16 residues long. From germline, CDR1 is MNHEY and CDR2 SMNVEV (reference sequence). V lost 6 bases to trimming and J lost 0 bases, with 16 bases between them. This CDR3 reads CASRGGAHPSTDTQYF. CDR3 sequence (DNA): TGTGCCAGCAGGGGGGGGGCGCATCCTAGCACAGATACGCAGTATTTT.

The table lists this clone with a count of one. The rearrangement uses TRBV5-1 and TRBJ2-7; the match to TRBD1 covers 9 bases. CDR3 length equals 15 residues. CDR1 is SGHRS and CDR2 is YFSETQ in the germline V gene. The trim removed 0 bases at V and 2 bases at J, leaving 3 bases unmatched. The CDR3 region is CASSLGQGVPYEQYF. The CDR3 bases are TGCGCCAGCAGCTTGGGACAGGGGGTACCCTACGAGCAGTACTTC.

The V call is TRBV12-3 or TRBV12-4, the J call TRBJ1-4; unclear D gene. Deletions cut 3 bases from V and 7 bases from J, with 9 bases between. The CDR3 loop spans 13 amino acids. This chain's CDR3 is CASSFYLGEKLFF. The CDR3 DNA follows: TGTGCCAGCAGTTTTTATCTGGGTGAAAAACTGTTTTTT.

The chain carries TRBV7-9 and TRBJ1-5; TRBD1 matches at 8 bases. The germline gives CDR1 SEHNR, CDR2 FQNEAQ (reference sequence). Losses at the gene ends were 6 bases for V and 7 bases for J; bases not matched to a gene: 8. There are 14 residues in the CDR3. CDR3 region: CASSLQGVEQPQHF. DNA of the CDR3: TGTGCCAGCAGTTTACAGGGGGTGGAACAGCCCCAGCATTTT.

V is TRBV15 and J is TRBJ1-6; no clear D gene. The CDR3 runs 15 residues. The V and J ends lost 9 bases and 3 bases respectively, with 15 bases between them. Germline V gene sequence: CDR1 LNHNV, CDR2 YYDKDF (reference sequence). CDR3 protein: CATSTRASYNSPLHF. The CDR3 DNA is TGTGCCACTTCTACCCGGGCAAGCTATAATTCACCCCTCCACTTT.

The chain is built from TRBV28 and TRBJ2-2; either TRBD1 or TRBD2 may fit D (5 bases each). Germline CDR1 MDHEN, CDR2 SYDVKM. V dropped 3 bases and J dropped 9 bases, with 20 bases sitting between them. The CDR3 covers 16 residues. The CDR3 here is CASSFSSRGAGRELFF. CDR3 DNA: TGTGCCAGCAGTTTCTCGTCGAGGGGCGCCGGCCGGGAGCTGTTTTTT.

The V gene is TRBV28, the J gene TRBJ1-6; TRBD1 matches at 8 bases. The CDR3 contains 14 residues. With V trimmed by 3 bases and J by 8 bases, 3 bases remained unmatched. CDR1 is MDHEN and CDR2 is SYDVKM in the germline V gene. Here the CDR3 reads CASSFLDRDSPLHF. The CDR3, as DNA: TGTGCCAGCAGTTTTTTGGACAGGGATTCACCCCTCCACTTT.

This clone came up a few times. The CDR3 DNA is TGCAGCGTTGCCCCTAACCCTAGCGGGGGGTACACCGGGGAGCTGTTTTTT. The encoded protein is CSVAPNPSGGYTGELFF. The gene calls are TRBV29-1 and TRBJ2-2; 11 bases agree with TRBD2. The CDR3 contains 17 residues. Germline loops: CDR1 SQVTM, CDR2 ANQGSEA. V lost 4 bases to trimming and J lost 3 bases; unmatched junction nucleotides: 10.

This chain uses TRBV6-5 with TRBJ1-5; D is ambiguous. V was trimmed by 5 bases and J by 4 bases, leaving 9 bases between them. Germline V gene data show CDR1 as MNHEY and CDR2 as SVGAGI. The CDR3 totals 13 residues. CDR3 bases: TGTGCCAGCAGTATACAAGGGAATCAGCCCCAGCATTTT. It translates to CASSIQGNQPQHF.

Regarding this clone: Relative to the germline gene, one junction end is altered; a read error may explain this. The V call is TRBV7-7, the J call TRBJ2-1; TRBD2 matches at 8 bases. CDR3 size: 15 residues. Germline V gene lookup returns CDR1 SSHAT and CDR2 FNYEAQ (reference sequence). CDR3 in DNA: TGTGCTAGCAGCTTTGGCGGGGGGACCTACAATGAGCAGTTCTTC. It is translated as CASSFGGGTYNEQFF. Variable domain in full (rest from reference TRBV7-7 and TRBJ2-1): GAGVSQSPRYKVTKRGQDVTLRCDPISSHATLYWYQQALGQGPEFLTYFNYEAQPDKSGLPSDRFSAERPEGSISTLTIQRTEQRDSAMYRCASSFGGGTYNEQFFGPGTRLTVL.

The chain recombines TRBV6-6 with TRBJ2-7; D is perhaps TRBD2 (5 bases). V lost 2 bases and J lost 6, with 17 bases in between. Germline loops: CDR1 MNHNY, CDR2 SVGAGI (reference sequence). The length of the CDR3 is 15 residues. The DNA of the CDR3 is TGTGCCAGCAGTTACGGGGTTGTCAAGGCGGGCGAGCAGTACTTC. This gives the protein CASSYGVVKAGEQYF.